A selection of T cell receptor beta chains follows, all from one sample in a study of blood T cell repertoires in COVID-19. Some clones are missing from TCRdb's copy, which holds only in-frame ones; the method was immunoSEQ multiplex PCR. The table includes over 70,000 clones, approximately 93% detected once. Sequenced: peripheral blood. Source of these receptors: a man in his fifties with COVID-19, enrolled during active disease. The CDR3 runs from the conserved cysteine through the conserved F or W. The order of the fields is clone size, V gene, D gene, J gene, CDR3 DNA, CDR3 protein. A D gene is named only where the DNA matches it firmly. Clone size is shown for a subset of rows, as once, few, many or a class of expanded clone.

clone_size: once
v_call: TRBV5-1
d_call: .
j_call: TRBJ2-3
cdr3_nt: TGCGCCAGCTCTACGGGAGACTTCACAGATACGCAGTATTTT
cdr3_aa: CASSTGDFTDTQYF

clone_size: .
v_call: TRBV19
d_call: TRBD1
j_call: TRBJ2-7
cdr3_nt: TGTGCCAGCCGGGACAGGGCTTCCTACGAGCAGTACTTC
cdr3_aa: CASRDRASYEQYF

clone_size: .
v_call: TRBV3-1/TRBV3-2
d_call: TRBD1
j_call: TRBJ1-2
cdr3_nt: TGTGCCAGCAGCCATGATAACCTTAAAGGACAGGGGAGCGGCTACACCTTC
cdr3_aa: CASSHDNLKGQGSGYTF

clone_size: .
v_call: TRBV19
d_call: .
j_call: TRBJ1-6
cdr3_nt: TGTGCCAGCCAACAAAATGGGGGCGCGGATAATTCACCCCTCCACTTT
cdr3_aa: CASQQNGGADNSPLHF

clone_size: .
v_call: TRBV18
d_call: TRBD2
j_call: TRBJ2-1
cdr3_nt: TGTGCCAGCTCACCCAGCGGGAACTCCTACAATGAGCAGTTCTTC
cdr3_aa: CASSPSGNSYNEQFF

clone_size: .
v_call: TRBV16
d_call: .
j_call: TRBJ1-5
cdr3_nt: TGTGCCAGCAGCCAATTTCAGGGAAGGGTCAATCAGCCCCAGCATTTT
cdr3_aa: CASSQFQGRVNQPQHF

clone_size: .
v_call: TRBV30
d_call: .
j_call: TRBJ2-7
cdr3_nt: TGTGCCTGGAGTGTAGGGGTAAAGCTTTCCTACGAGCAGTACTTC
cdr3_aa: CAWSVGVKLSYEQYF

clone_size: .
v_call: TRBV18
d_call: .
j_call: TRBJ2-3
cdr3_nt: TGTGCCAGCTCACCACTTCCCGAGACAAGCACAGATACGCAGTATTTT
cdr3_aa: CASSPLPETSTDTQYF

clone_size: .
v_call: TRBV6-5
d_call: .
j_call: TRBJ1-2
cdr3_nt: TGTGCCAGCAGTCGGACACCTGAGAACTATGGCTACACCTTC
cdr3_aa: CASSRTPENYGYTF

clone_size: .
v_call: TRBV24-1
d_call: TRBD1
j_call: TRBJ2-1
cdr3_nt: TGTGCCACCAGTGATCGGACAGGGGAATCCTACAATGAGCAGTTCTTC
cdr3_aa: CATSDRTGESYNEQFF

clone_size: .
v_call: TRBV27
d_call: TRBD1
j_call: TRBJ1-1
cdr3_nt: TGTGCCAGCAGTTCGGGACAGATGGTCACTGAAGCTTTCTTT
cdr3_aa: CASSSGQMVTEAFF

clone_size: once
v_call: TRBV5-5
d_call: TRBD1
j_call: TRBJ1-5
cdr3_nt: TGTGCCAGCAGCCCCAGGGGGGATAGCAATCAGCCCCAGCATTTT
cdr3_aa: CASSPRGDSNQPQHF

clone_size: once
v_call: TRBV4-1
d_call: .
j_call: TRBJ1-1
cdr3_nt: TGCGCCAGCAGCCAAGGACAAAACACTGAAGCTTTCTTT
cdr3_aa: CASSQGQNTEAFF

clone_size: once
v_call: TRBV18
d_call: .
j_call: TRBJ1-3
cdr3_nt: TGTGCCAGCTCGAGCGGATTTGGAAACACCATATATTTT
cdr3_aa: CASSSGFGNTIYF

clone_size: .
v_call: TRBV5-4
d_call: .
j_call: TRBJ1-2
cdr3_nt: TGTGCCAGCAGCTTCCCAGGGGAGGGCTACACCTTC
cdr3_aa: CASSFPGEGYTF

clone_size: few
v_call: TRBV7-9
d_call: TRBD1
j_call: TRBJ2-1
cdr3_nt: TGTGCCAGCAGCTTGTTGGTCTTGAGGGGGCGCTTGGATGAGCAGTTCTTC
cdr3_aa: CASSLLVLRGRLDEQFF

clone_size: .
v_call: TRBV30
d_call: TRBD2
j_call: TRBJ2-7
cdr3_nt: TGTGCCTGGACCCCGGGACTAGCCGACTACGAGCAGTACTTC
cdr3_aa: CAWTPGLADYEQYF

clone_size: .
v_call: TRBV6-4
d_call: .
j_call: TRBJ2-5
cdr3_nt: TGTGCCAGCAGTGAGGGAGCGGGCCGGGGGACCCAGTACTTC
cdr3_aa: CASSEGAGRGTQYF

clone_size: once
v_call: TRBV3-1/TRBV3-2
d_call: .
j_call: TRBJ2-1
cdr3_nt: TGTGCCAGCAGCCGACAGCTCCTCGATCCCTACAATGAGCAGTTCTTC
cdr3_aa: CASSRQLLDPYNEQFF

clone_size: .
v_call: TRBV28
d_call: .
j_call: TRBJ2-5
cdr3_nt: TGTGCCAGCAGTGTGGGCCCCGGCCACCAGTACTTC
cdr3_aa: CASSVGPGHQYF

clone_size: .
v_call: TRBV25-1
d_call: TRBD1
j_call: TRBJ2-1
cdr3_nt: TGTGCCAGCAGTGAGTCACCGGGGGACAGGGCCTTAATCGAGCAGTTCTTC
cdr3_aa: CASSESPGDRALIEQFF

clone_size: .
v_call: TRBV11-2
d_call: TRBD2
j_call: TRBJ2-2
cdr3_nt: TGTGCCAGCAGCTTTGGGACTAGCACCGGGGAGCTGTTTTTT
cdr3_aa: CASSFGTSTGELFF

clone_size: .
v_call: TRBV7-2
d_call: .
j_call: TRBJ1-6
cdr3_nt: TGTGCCAGCAGCTTAGGACAGGTGAATAATTCACCCCTCCACTTT
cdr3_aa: CASSLGQVNNSPLHF

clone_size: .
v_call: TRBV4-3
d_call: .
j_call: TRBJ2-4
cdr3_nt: TGCGCCAGCAGCCAAGAGTCCAGGTACTTC
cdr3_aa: CASSQESRYF

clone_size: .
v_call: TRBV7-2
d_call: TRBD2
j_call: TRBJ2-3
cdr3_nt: TGTGCCAGCAGCTTGAGGGCGGGAGTAGATACGCAGTATTTT
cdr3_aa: CASSLRAGVDTQYF

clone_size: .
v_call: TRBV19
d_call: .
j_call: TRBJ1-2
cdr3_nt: TGTGCCAGTAGTATGGGGGGGGTCGCCTATGGCTACACCTTC
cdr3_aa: CASSMGGVAYGYTF

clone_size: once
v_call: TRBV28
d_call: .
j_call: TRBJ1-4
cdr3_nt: TGTGCCAGCAGTCCCACCGACAGGATTAATGAAAAACTGTTTTTT
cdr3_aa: CASSPTDRINEKLFF

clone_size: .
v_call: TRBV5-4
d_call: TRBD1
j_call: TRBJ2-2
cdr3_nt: TGTGCCAGCAACCTAGGACAGGGGGGAAACACCGGGGAGCTGTTTTTT
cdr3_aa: CASNLGQGGNTGELFF

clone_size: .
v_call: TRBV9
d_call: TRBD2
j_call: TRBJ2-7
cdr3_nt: TGTGCCAGCAGCCCGGGAGGGACTAGCGGGCCCGTTGGGCAGTACTTC
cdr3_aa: CASSPGGTSGPVGQYF

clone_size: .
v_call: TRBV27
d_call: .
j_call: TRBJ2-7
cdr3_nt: TGTGCCAGCAGTTTATCCCCGACATCAACCTACGAGCAGTACTTC
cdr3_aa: CASSLSPTSTYEQYF

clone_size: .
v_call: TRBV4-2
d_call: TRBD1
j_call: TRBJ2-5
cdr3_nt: TGTGCCAGCAGCCATTCGACAGGGAGAGAGACCCAGTACTTC
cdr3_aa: CASSHSTGRETQYF

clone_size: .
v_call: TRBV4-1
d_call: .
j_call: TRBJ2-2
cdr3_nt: TGCGCCAGCAGCCAGCCTCGGAGTGCCGGGGAGCTGTTTTTT
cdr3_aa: CASSQPRSAGELFF

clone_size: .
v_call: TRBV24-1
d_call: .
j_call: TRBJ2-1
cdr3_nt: TGTGCCACCAGGGGATTGGGAGGCTACAATGAGCAGTTCTTC
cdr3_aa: CATRGLGGYNEQFF

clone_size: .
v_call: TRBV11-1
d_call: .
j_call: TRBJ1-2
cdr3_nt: TGTGCCAGCAGCTTAAGGGCAGGGGATAACTATGGCTACACCTTC
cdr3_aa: CASSLRAGDNYGYTF

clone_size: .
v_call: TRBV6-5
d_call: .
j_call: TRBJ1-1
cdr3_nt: TGTGCCAGCAATTCACCGAGCGGGACCAGAGGTGAAGCTTTCTTT
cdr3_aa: CASNSPSGTRGEAFF

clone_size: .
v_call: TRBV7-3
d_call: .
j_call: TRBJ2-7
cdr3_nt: TGTGCCAGCAGCTCCCGGCGGGACAGAACCTACGAGCAGTACTTC
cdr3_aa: CASSSRRDRTYEQYF

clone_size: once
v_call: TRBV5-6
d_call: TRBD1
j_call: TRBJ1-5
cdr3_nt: TGTGCCAGCAGCCTCGGGACAGGTAATCAGCCCCAGCATTTT
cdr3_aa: CASSLGTGNQPQHF

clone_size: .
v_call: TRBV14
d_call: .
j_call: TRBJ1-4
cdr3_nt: TGTGCCAGCAGCCGTACAGCTCACTCTAATGAAAAACTGTTTTTT
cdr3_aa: CASSRTAHSNEKLFF

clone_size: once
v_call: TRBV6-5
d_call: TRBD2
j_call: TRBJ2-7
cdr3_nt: TGTGCCAGCAGTACTAGCGGGAGTTCCTACGAGCAGTACTTC
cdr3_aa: CASSTSGSSYEQYF

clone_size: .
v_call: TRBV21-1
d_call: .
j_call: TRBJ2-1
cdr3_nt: TGTGCCAGACCTCCATGGAGGGGGCCCTACAATGAGCAGTTCTTC
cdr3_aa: CARPPWRGPYNEQFF

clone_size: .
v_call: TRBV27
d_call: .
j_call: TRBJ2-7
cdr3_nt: TGTGCCAGCAGCCGCACAGGAGCGGGCCGCTCCTACGAGCAGTACTTC
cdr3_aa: CASSRTGAGRSYEQYF

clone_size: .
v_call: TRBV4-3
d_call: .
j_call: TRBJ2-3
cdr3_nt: TGCGCCAGCAGCCAAGGACTAGTTGGGTCAGATACGCAGTATTTT
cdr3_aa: CASSQGLVGSDTQYF

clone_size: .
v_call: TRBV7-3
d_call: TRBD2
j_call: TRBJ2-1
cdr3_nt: TGTGCCAGCAGCCCTTCCGGGACTAGTACCTACAATGAGCAGTTCTTC
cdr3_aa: CASSPSGTSTYNEQFF

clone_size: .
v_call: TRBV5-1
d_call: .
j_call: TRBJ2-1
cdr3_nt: TGCGCCAGCAGCCTGGACAGTCCGGGGTACAATGAGCAGTTCTTC
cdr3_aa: CASSLDSPGYNEQFF

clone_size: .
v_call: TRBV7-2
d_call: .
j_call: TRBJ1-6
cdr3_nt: TGTGCCAGCAGCTCACAGGAATCACCCCTCCACTTT
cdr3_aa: CASSSQESPLHF

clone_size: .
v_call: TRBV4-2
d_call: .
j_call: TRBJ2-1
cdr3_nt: TGTGCCAGCAGCCAAGATGGAAGGGGCTCCTACAATGAGCAGTTCTTC
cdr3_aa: CASSQDGRGSYNEQFF

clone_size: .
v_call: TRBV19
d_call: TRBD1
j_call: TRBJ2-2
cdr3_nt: TGTGCCAGCCGAGACAGGGTGGGCACCGGGGAGCTGTTTTTT
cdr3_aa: CASRDRVGTGELFF

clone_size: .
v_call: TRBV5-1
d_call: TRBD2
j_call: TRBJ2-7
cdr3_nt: TGCGCCAGCAGCTTCGATAGCGGGAGGGGTTACGAGCAGTACTTC
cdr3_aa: CASSFDSGRGYEQYF